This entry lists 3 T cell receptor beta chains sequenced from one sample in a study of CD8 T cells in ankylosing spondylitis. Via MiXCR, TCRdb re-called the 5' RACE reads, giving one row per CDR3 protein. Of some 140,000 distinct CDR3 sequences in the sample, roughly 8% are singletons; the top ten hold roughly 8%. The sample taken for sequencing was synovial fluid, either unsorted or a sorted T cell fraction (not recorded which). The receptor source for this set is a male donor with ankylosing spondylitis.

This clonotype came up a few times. The DNA of the CDR3 is TGCAGCGTGAGCCATGGGGGGACCCAGTACTTC. It yields the protein CSVSHGGTQYF. This sequence joins TRBV29-1 and TRBJ2-5, with D possibly being TRBD1 or TRBD2 (5 bases each). The V end lost 6 bases, the J end lost 7 bases, and 12 bases lay between the germline ends. CDR3 length: 11 residues. The germline V gene encodes CDR1 SQVTM and CDR2 ANQGSEA.

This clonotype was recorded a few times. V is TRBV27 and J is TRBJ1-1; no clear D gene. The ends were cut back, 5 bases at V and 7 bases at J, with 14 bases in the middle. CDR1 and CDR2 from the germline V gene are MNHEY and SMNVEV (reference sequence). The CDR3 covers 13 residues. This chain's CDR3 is CASSPWGRNEAFF. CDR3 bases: TGTGCCAGCAGTCCGTGGGGTAGAAATGAAGCTTTCTTT.

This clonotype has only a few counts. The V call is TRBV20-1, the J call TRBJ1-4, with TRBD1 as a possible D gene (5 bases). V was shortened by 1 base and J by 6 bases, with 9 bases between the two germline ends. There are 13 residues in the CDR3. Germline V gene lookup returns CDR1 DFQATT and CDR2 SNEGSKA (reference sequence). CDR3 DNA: TGCAGTGCTAGAGGTGGGACGGATGAAAAACTGTTTTTT. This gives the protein CSARGGTDEKLFF.